This TCR beta chain was found in a study of OX40 agonist ivuxolimab in advanced cancers. Data came from immunoSEQ multiplex PCR; TCRdb stores just in-frame clones and leaves some out. The table records 82,000 or so clones, roughly 92% of them present only once. Trimming removed 7 bases from V and 0 bases from J, with 12 bases in between. The CDR3 has 14 residues. Germline V gene data show CDR1 as SNHLY and CDR2 as FYNNEI. The origin of this receptor is an adult with an advanced solid tumor such as melanoma, head and neck, liver or kidney cancer. The sequences come from CD4+ or CD8+ T cells sorted from blood, collected in a trial of the OX40 agonist ivuxolimab. The rearrangement joins TRBV2 to TRBJ1-1; D is uncertain. The CDR3 coding sequence is TGTGCCAGCATCCCTGGGCAGATGAACACTGAAGCTTTCTTT. Residues: CASIPGQMNTEAFF.